The TCR beta chain under discussion was sequenced for a study of T-cell reconstitution after alpha-beta-depleted transplantation in children. The CDR3 is made up of 13 amino acids. Germline V CDR1 and CDR2: SGHRS, YFSETQ. Trimming removed 4 bases at V and 1 base at J, with 9 bases between. The study, taken as a whole, reports: By about two months after transplant, alpha-beta T cells reportedly arose from several hundred graft clones that had expanded. T-cell counts and diversity at one year following transplant were attributed mainly to newly produced T cells. Surviving thymic progenitors and recipient T cells were the source of high TCRbeta diversity at day 60 in some patients.

This sample's TCRbeta library carried unique molecular identifier barcodes. TCRdb reanalysed the PCR reads using MiXCR and keeps one entry per CDR3 protein. The data show approximately 1,000,000 distinct CDR3 sequences, with about 30% seen just once and about 28% held by the top ten. Of note for this clonotype: The antigen remains unidentified.

The chain is built from TRBV5-1 and TRBJ2-7, with D perhaps TRBD2 (5 bases). Source: PBMCs, mostly from graft donor cells, taken 360 days after TCRalphabeta/CD19-depleted stem cell transplant. The receptor was derived from a boy in the first two years of life who had a stem cell transplant for SCID, so the T cells may come from the graft donor. Here the CDR3 reads CASSRPGSYEQYF. The CDR3 DNA follows: TGCGCCAGCAGCCGCCCGGGGTCCTACGAGCAGTACTTC.